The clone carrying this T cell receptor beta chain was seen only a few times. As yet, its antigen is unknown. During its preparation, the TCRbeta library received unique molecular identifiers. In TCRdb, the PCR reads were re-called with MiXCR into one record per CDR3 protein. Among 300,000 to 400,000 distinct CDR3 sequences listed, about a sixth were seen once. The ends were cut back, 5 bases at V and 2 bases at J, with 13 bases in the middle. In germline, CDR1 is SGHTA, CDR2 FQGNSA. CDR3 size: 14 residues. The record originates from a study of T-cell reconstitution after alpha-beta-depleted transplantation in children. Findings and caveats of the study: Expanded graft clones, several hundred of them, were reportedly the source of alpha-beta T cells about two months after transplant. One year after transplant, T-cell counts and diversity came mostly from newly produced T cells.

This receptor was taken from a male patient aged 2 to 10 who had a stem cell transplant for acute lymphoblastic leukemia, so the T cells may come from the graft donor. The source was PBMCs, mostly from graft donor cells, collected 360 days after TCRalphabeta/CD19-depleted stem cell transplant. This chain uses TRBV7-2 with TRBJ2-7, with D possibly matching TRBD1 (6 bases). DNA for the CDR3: TGTGCCAGCAGCCCAATTGGGGGCCCCTACGAGCAGTACTTC. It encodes CASSPIGGPYEQYF.